The count of the clone carrying this T cell receptor beta chain is one. With 5 bases removed from V and 0 bases from J, the gap between germline ends came to 10 bases. This CDR3 has 13 residues. CDR1 is SQVTM, CDR2 ANQGSEA, per germline. This sample was taken from a study of blood T cell repertoires in COVID-19. Here immunoSEQ multiplex PCR was the method, and the copy in TCRdb shows in-frame clones only, minus some. The table shows 160,000 or so clones, with around 83% occurring only once. The clonotype comes from a woman aged 45-65 years with acute or convalescent COVID-19. Sequences were obtained from peripheral blood. This sequence joins TRBV29-1 and TRBJ1-1; no clear D gene. The CDR3 DNA follows: TGCAGCGTTCTCCGTAGCTTGAACACTGAAGCTTTCTTT. Translation gives CSVLRSLNTEAFF.